This T cell receptor beta chain was sequenced in a study of blood T cell repertoires in COVID-19. At the level of the study: Material from acute and convalescent COVID-19 was sourced from the United States, Italy and Spain. Nucleic acid was either cDNA or gDNA, and it came from T cells, B-cell-depleted T cells, or PBMCs.

V shed 1 base and J shed 1 base, with 15 bases lying between them. The CDR3 contains 17 residues. CDR1 and CDR2 from the germline V gene are MDHEN and SYDVKM. The data were produced by immunoSEQ multiplex PCR, yet TCRdb's version contains in-frame clones alone and is incomplete. The sample has about 200,000 clones, roughly 88% seen once. This TCR was sampled from a human donor in a cohort sampled during active COVID-19. Input material: peripheral blood. The rearrangement links TRBV28 to TRBJ2-3, with D maybe TRBD1 (5 bases). The CDR3 is CASSLSGFDRGTDTQYF. The DNA of the CDR3 is TGTGCCAGCAGTTTATCAGGGTTTGATCGAGGCACAGATACGCAGTATTTT. The full variable domain, in which reference TRBV28 and TRBJ2-3 provide the parts outside the CDR3, is DVKVTQSSRYLVKRTGEKVFLECVQDMDHENMFWYRQDPGLGLRLIYFSYDVKMKEKGDIPEGYSVSREKKERFSLILESASTNQTSMYLCASSLSGFDRGTDTQYFGPGTRLTVL.